This entry features one T cell receptor beta chain sequence. Its antigen is not known. The entry originates in a study of coeliac disease. One frozen 500,000-cell aliquot per fraction was sequenced. General study points: In active celiac disease, intraepithelial and lamina propria TRB and TRG repertoires were less clonal than controls.

CDR1 GTSNPN and CDR2 SVGIG come from the germline V gene (reference sequence). The CDR3 contains 14 residues. The V gene lost 0 bases and the J gene lost 2 bases, with 8 bases spanning the gap. Libraries were prepared by immunoSEQ multiplex PCR; TCRdb keeps only in-frame clonotypes and omits some of them. The sample includes a few thousand clones, 70% to 85% of them seen just once. The material sequenced was lymphocytes from the gut lamina propria. This receptor was taken from a man between 18 and 35 years old with celiac disease on a gluten-free diet. The gene calls are TRBV30 and TRBJ2-1; D gene ambiguous. The CDR3 DNA is TGTGCCTGGAGTGTACCGTCGGCCTACAATGAGCAGTTCTTC. It translates to CAWSVPSAYNEQFF.